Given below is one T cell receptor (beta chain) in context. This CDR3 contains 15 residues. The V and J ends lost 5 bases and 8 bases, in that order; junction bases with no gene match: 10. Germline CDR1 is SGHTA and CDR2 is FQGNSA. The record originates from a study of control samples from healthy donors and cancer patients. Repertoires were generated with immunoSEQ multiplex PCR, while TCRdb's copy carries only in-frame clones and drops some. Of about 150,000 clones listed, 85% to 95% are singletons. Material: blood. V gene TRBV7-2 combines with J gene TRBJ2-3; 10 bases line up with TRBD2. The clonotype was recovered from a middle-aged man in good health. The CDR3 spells CASSRSGGVVATQYF. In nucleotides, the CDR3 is TGTGCCAGCAGCAGGAGCGGGGGGGTGGTAGCTACGCAGTATTTT. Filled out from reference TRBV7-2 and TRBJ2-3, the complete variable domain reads GAGVSQSPSNKVTEKGKDVELRCDPISGHTALYWYRQSLGQGLEFLIYFQGNSAPDKSGLPSDRFSAERTGGSVSTLTIQRTQQEDSAVYLCASSRSGGVVATQYFGPGTRLTVL.